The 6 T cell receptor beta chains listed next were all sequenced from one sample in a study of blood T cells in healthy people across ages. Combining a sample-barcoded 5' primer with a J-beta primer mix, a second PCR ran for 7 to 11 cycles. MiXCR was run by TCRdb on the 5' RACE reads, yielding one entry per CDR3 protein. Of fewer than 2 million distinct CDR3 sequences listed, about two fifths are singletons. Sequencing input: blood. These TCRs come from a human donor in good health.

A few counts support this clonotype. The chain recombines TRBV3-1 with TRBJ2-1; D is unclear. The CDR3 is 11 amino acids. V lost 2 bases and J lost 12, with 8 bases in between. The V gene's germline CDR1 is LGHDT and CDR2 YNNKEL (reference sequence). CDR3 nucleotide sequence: TGTGCCAGCAGCCAATCCAGTCGGCAGTTCTTC. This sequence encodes CASSQSSRQFF.

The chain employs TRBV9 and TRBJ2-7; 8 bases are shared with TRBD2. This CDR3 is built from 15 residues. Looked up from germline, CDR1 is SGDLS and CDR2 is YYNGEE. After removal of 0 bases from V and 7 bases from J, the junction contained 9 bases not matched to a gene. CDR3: CASSVAGGTYNEQYF. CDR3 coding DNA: TGTGCCAGCAGCGTAGCGGGGGGGACCTACAATGAGCAGTACTTC.

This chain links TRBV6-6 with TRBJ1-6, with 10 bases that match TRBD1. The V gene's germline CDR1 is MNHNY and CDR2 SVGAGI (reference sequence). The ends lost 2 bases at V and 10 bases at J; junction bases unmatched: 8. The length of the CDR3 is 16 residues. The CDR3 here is CASSYTGQGVDSPLHF. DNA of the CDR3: TGTGCCAGCAGTTACACCGGACAGGGGGTTGACTCACCCCTCCACTTT.

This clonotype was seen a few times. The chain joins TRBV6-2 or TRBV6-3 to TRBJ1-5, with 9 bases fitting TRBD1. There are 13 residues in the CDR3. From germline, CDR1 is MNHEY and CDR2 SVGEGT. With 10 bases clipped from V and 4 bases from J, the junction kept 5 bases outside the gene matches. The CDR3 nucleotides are TGTGCCACCGTGACAGGGGGGAATCAGCCCCAGCATTTT. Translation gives CATVTGGNQPQHF.

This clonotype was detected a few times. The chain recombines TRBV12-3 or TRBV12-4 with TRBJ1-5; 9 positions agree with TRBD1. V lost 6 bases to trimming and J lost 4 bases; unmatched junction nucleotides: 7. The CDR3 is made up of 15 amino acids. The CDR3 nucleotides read TGTGCCAGCAGGAGGGGACAGGGAAGGAATCAGCCCCAGCATTTT. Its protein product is CASRRGQGRNQPQHF.

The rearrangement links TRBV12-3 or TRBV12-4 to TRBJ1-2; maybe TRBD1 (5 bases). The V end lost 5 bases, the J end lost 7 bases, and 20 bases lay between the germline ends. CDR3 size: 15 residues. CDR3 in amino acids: CASSPPRDGGRGYTF. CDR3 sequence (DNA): TGTGCCAGCAGTCCCCCTAGGGACGGTGGACGTGGCTACACCTTC.